This is a list of T cell receptor beta chains from one sample in a study of T cell responses to AZD1222 COVID-19 vaccine. Clones were sequenced by immunoSEQ multiplex PCR, and TCRdb holds only the in-frame ones, with some missing. The top ten hold around 2.2% of the sample, which has tens of thousands of clones, around 90% seen once. This specimen consisted of peripheral blood, obtained on day 0 of AZD1222 vaccination. The receptors stem from an adult in good health. Each CDR3 is given without its conserved first and last residue. The order of the fields is D gene, V gene, J gene, CDR3 protein. D genes are given only for firm matches.

D gene: .; V gene: TRBV18; J gene: TRBJ1-6; CDR3 protein: ASSPITAYNSPLH
D gene: .; V gene: TRBV2; J gene: TRBJ1-2; CDR3 protein: ASSESETESTYKIIYGYT
D gene: TRBD1; V gene: TRBV5-1; J gene: TRBJ2-7; CDR3 protein: ASSFRGRDEQY
D gene: TRBD1; V gene: TRBV6-6; J gene: TRBJ2-7; CDR3 protein: ASSYGQGAYEQY
D gene: .; V gene: TRBV6-1; J gene: TRBJ2-1; CDR3 protein: ASSEQQAAPYNEQF
D gene: .; V gene: TRBV11-2; J gene: TRBJ2-7; CDR3 protein: ASSLVQGGAYEQY
D gene: .; V gene: TRBV6-1; J gene: TRBJ2-7; CDR3 protein: ASSEAAGQNYEQY
D gene: .; V gene: TRBV4-3; J gene: TRBJ1-1; CDR3 protein: ASSQVRLTGGRTEAF
D gene: .; V gene: TRBV15; J gene: TRBJ2-5; CDR3 protein: ATSRDRGETQY
D gene: .; V gene: TRBV5-1; J gene: TRBJ2-2; CDR3 protein: ASSLAGAPANTGELF
D gene: .; V gene: TRBV5-1; J gene: TRBJ1-2; CDR3 protein: ASSLSSRDGYT
D gene: .; V gene: TRBV10-3; J gene: TRBJ2-3; CDR3 protein: AISESGATTDTQY
D gene: TRBD2; V gene: TRBV3-1/TRBV3-2; J gene: TRBJ2-3; CDR3 protein: ASSHPSGRALDTQY
D gene: .; V gene: TRBV18; J gene: TRBJ2-2; CDR3 protein: ASSPVQNTGELF
D gene: TRBD1; V gene: TRBV18; J gene: TRBJ1-1; CDR3 protein: ASSPSTGMGATEAF
D gene: .; V gene: TRBV16; J gene: TRBJ1-2; CDR3 protein: ASSQWGDTGNGYT
D gene: .; V gene: TRBV7-8; J gene: TRBJ1-1; CDR3 protein: ASSFGGIGEAF
D gene: TRBD1; V gene: TRBV28; J gene: TRBJ1-5; CDR3 protein: ASSIRADRINQPQH
D gene: .; V gene: TRBV12-3/TRBV12-4; J gene: TRBJ1-6; CDR3 protein: ASSPDYNSPLH
D gene: .; V gene: TRBV2; J gene: TRBJ1-2; CDR3 protein: ASDRTGVNYGYT
D gene: TRBD1; V gene: TRBV28; J gene: TRBJ1-3; CDR3 protein: ASSTTGGRGNTIY
D gene: .; V gene: TRBV21-1; J gene: TRBJ1-1; CDR3 protein: ASSNLSWTGGRPEAF
D gene: .; V gene: TRBV2; J gene: TRBJ1-3; CDR3 protein: ASSEGRGGNTIY
D gene: TRBD1; V gene: TRBV28; J gene: TRBJ1-2; CDR3 protein: ASSPTPGQGALYYGYT
D gene: .; V gene: TRBV15; J gene: TRBJ2-3; CDR3 protein: ATSRDSGRVDTQY
D gene: TRBD1; V gene: TRBV2; J gene: TRBJ2-1; CDR3 protein: ASSNRQGAYNEQF
D gene: .; V gene: TRBV19; J gene: TRBJ1-2; CDR3 protein: ASSISGRDGYT
D gene: .; V gene: TRBV27; J gene: TRBJ2-7; CDR3 protein: ASSPSAPPSYEQY
D gene: .; V gene: TRBV10-2; J gene: TRBJ2-2; CDR3 protein: ASSDFGGGELF
D gene: .; V gene: TRBV14; J gene: TRBJ2-7; CDR3 protein: ASSQQGYNEQY
D gene: TRBD2; V gene: TRBV19; J gene: TRBJ2-1; CDR3 protein: ATTWGGRSYNEQF
D gene: .; V gene: TRBV7-8; J gene: TRBJ2-2; CDR3 protein: ASSLASGYGGELF
D gene: .; V gene: TRBV6-5; J gene: TRBJ1-5; CDR3 protein: ASSYSGRSNQPQH
D gene: .; V gene: TRBV12-3/TRBV12-4; J gene: TRBJ1-5; CDR3 protein: ASSSRFWPQH
D gene: TRBD1; V gene: TRBV12-3/TRBV12-4; J gene: TRBJ1-2; CDR3 protein: ASSAGQAYGYT
D gene: .; V gene: TRBV20-1; J gene: TRBJ1-5; CDR3 protein: SASAAGQPQH
D gene: .; V gene: TRBV6-6; J gene: TRBJ1-5; CDR3 protein: ASSQSYSNQPQH
D gene: .; V gene: TRBV5-8; J gene: TRBJ1-1; CDR3 protein: ASSLAGYAGTEAF
D gene: .; V gene: TRBV18; J gene: TRBJ1-4; CDR3 protein: ASSLPGGLNEKLF
D gene: TRBD2; V gene: TRBV5-1; J gene: TRBJ2-1; CDR3 protein: ASSLASRGESYNEQF
D gene: .; V gene: TRBV5-4; J gene: TRBJ2-5; CDR3 protein: ASTLEGRLETQY
D gene: .; V gene: TRBV7-9; J gene: TRBJ2-3; CDR3 protein: ASSLEEFTDTQY
D gene: .; V gene: TRBV19; J gene: TRBJ1-1; CDR3 protein: ASSNPFGVTEAF
D gene: TRBD1; V gene: TRBV18; J gene: TRBJ2-7; CDR3 protein: ASSPTGVAEQY
D gene: .; V gene: TRBV6-5; J gene: TRBJ2-1; CDR3 protein: ASSYSDLNEQF
D gene: .; V gene: TRBV6-6; J gene: TRBJ1-2; CDR3 protein: ASTRTDSGYT
D gene: .; V gene: TRBV6-5; J gene: TRBJ1-2; CDR3 protein: ASSRDINYGYT
D gene: .; V gene: TRBV27; J gene: TRBJ1-5; CDR3 protein: ASSLREGNQPQH
D gene: .; V gene: TRBV3-1/TRBV3-2; J gene: TRBJ1-6; CDR3 protein: ASSQDWSSLVH
D gene: .; V gene: TRBV25-1; J gene: TRBJ2-7; CDR3 protein: ASSEGLY
D gene: TRBD2; V gene: TRBV7-2; J gene: TRBJ2-1; CDR3 protein: ASSLAGGPNSRSYNEQF
D gene: .; V gene: TRBV7-9; J gene: TRBJ2-5; CDR3 protein: ASSLAIGTTIGPQY
D gene: .; V gene: TRBV30; J gene: TRBJ1-5; CDR3 protein: AWSAHSGFGQPQH
D gene: .; V gene: TRBV10-3; J gene: TRBJ2-5; CDR3 protein: AISGKLQETQY
D gene: TRBD1; V gene: TRBV28; J gene: TRBJ2-7; CDR3 protein: ASIGTAATYEQY
D gene: TRBD1; V gene: TRBV5-8; J gene: TRBJ2-7; CDR3 protein: AGGRDRVSGEQY
D gene: .; V gene: TRBV19; J gene: TRBJ1-4; CDR3 protein: ASSSNGATNEKLF